These 30 T cell receptor beta chains were all obtained from the same sample, sequenced in a study of control samples from healthy donors and cancer patients. The protocol was immunoSEQ multiplex PCR, while the TCRdb copy is restricted to in-frame clones and leaves out a portion. The sample records 40,000 to 60,000 clones, around 90% being singletons. Sequencing input: PBMCs. The source is a man between 60 and 75 years old with head and neck cancer.

The V gene is TRBV19, the J gene TRBJ2-7; D is possibly TRBD2 (6 bases). Trimming pared 1 base from V and 2 bases from J, leaving 15 bases between. The V gene's germline CDR1 is LNHDA and CDR2 SQIVND (reference sequence). CDR3 size: 16 residues. CDR3 DNA: TGTGCCAGTAGTATAGTAGGAGGGAACGCCCCCTACGAGCAGTACTTC. Translated: CASSIVGGNAPYEQYF.

V is TRBV18 and J is TRBJ2-1; 7 bases line up with TRBD1. Germline V gives CDR1 KGHSH, CDR2 LQKENI. The CDR3 is 15 residues long. Unmatched junction bases numbered 2, after V lost 3 bases and J lost 0 bases. For the CDR3, the DNA is TGTGCCAGCTCACCCAGACAGGGCTCCTACAATGAGCAGTTCTTC. It encodes CASSPRQGSYNEQFF.

Comment on this clone: The identical CDR3 is also encoded by other nucleotide sequences in the sample. This chain links TRBV15 with TRBJ2-1; TRBD2 agrees at 8 bases. CDR3 length: 15 residues. The J segment lost 10 bases and the V segment lost 1 base, leaving 9 bases of the junction unmatched. Germline values: CDR1 LNHNV, CDR2 YYDKDF (reference sequence). CDR3 sequence (DNA): TGTGCCACCAGCAGAGGCCCGGGGGGGGTTCGGGAGCAGTTCTTC. Amino acids: CATSRGPGGVREQFF. Combining the CDR3 with reference TRBV15 and TRBJ2-1 gives the whole variable domain DAMVIQNPRYQVTQFGKPVTLSCSQTLNHNVMYWYQQKSSQAPKLLFHYYDKDFNNEADTPDNFQSRRPNTSFCFLDIRSPGLGDTAMYLCATSRGPGGVREQFFGPGTRLTVL.

This clone showed up just a few times. This chain uses TRBV29-1 with TRBJ2-7; D is uncertain. Trimming removed 2 bases from V and 0 bases from J, with 11 bases in between. CDR3 length equals 14 residues. The germline gives CDR1 SQVTM, CDR2 ANQGSEA. This chain's CDR3 is CSVELGKNSYEQYF. CDR3 nucleotides: TGCAGCGTTGAACTGGGCAAAAACTCCTACGAGCAGTACTTC.

Here the CDR3 reads CASSQQQRMNTEAFF. The DNA for the CDR3 is TGTGCCAGCAGCCAACAACAGAGGATGAACACTGAAGCTTTCTTT. The J gene is TRBJ1-1, the V gene TRBV7-9, with D unresolved. V was cut by 5 bases and J by 0 bases, with 13 bases left in between. CDR1 and CDR2 (germline): SEHNR, FQNEAQ (reference sequence). This CDR3 has 15 amino acids.

V is TRBV28 and J is TRBJ2-3; TRBD2 matches at 9 bases. Trimming cost V 6 bases and J 0 bases; bases outside gene matches: 1. The CDR3 contains 14 residues. Per the germline V gene, CDR1 is MDHEN and CDR2 is SYDVKM. The CDR3 sequence is CASSSGGSTDTQYF. CDR3 bases: TGTGCCAGCAGCAGCGGGGGGAGCACAGATACGCAGTATTTT.

This sequence joins TRBV15 and TRBJ1-4; D may be TRBD1 (5 bases). This CDR3 has 16 residues. The germline gives CDR1 LNHNV, CDR2 YYDKDF (reference sequence). V was clipped by 0 bases and J by 1 base, with 9 bases between them. CDR3 sequence reads: CATSRDWGGTNEKLFF. CDR3 bases: TGTGCCACCAGCAGAGACTGGGGGGGAACTAATGAAAAACTGTTTTTT.

The chain is built from TRBV7-2 and TRBJ2-3, with D tentatively TRBD1 (6 bases). The ends were cut back, 1 base at V and 6 bases at J, with 17 bases in the middle. The CDR3 has 16 residues. Germline V gives CDR1 SGHTA, CDR2 FQGNSA. CDR3 residues: CASSLGGTGTRDTQYF. Here the CDR3 DNA reads TGTGCCAGCAGCTTAGGTGGTACAGGGACCAGGGATACGCAGTATTTT.

This clone was found once. This chain connects TRBV28 to TRBJ2-5, with 10 positions matching TRBD2. CDR1 and CDR2 (germline): MDHEN, SYDVKM. This CDR3 is built from 14 residues. V was clipped by 5 bases and J by 4 bases; unmatched bases: 4. The CDR3 loop is CASSPGLAVETQYF. The CDR3 DNA follows: TGTGCCAGCAGTCCAGGACTAGCGGTAGAGACCCAGTACTTC.

The V gene is TRBV5-1, the J gene TRBJ2-2; tentatively, D is TRBD1 (6 bases). V was shortened by 2 bases and J by 7 bases, with 9 bases between the two germline ends. Germline V gives CDR1 SGHRS, CDR2 YFSETQ. The CDR3 runs to 13 residues. The CDR3 sequence is CASSFRGGGELFF. In nucleotides, the CDR3 is TGCGCCAGCAGCTTCAGGGGTGGCGGGGAGCTGTTTTTT.

The chain employs TRBV12-2 and TRBJ2-7. TRBV12-2 constitutes a pseudogene. The CDR3 length is 17 residues. CDR3 nucleotide sequence: TGTGCAAGTCGCTTAACTTGGACGGACGGAGTACCCTACGAGCAGTACTTC. It specifies CASRLTWTDGVPYEQYF.

The CDR3 here is CASSLGAGTKETQYF. The CDR3 coding sequence is TGCGCCAGCAGCTTGGGCGCCGGGACGAAAGAGACCCAGTACTTC. The chain links TRBV5-1 to TRBJ2-5, with D perhaps being TRBD1 or TRBD2 (5 bases each). The V gene's germline CDR1 is SGHRS and CDR2 YFSETQ. V lost 0 bases and J lost 3, with 12 bases in between. CDR3 length: 15 residues. Variable domain in full (rest from reference TRBV5-1 and TRBJ2-5): KAGVTQTPRYLIKTRGQQVTLSCSPISGHRSVSWYQQTPGQGLQFLFEYFSETQRNKGNFPGRFSGRQFSNSRSEMNVSTLELGDSALYLCASSLGAGTKETQYFGPGTRLLVL.

The chain employs TRBV5-1 and TRBJ2-5, with TRBD2 as a possible D gene (5 bases). CDR3 length: 14 amino acids. CDR1 is SGHRS, CDR2 YFSETQ, per germline. The V end was cut by 7 bases, the J end by 4 bases, with 17 bases between. The CDR3 sequence is CASSRNLAPETQYF. The DNA for the CDR3 is TGCGCCAGCTCGAGAAATCTAGCACCAGAGACCCAGTACTTC.

The chain couples TRBV7-2 to TRBJ2-1; 7 nucleotides align to TRBD1. The CDR3 totals 16 residues. With V trimmed by 5 bases and J by 0 bases, 7 bases remained unmatched. Per germline, CDR1 SGHTA and CDR2 FQGNSA. The CDR3 protein is CASSDRRGNSYNEQFF. The CDR3, as DNA: TGTGCCAGCAGCGACCGCAGGGGGAACTCCTACAATGAGCAGTTCTTC.

The chain has TRBV28 and TRBJ2-7; D may match TRBD1 or TRBD2 (6 bases each). The V gene's germline CDR1 is MDHEN and CDR2 SYDVKM. The length of the CDR3 is 14 residues. Trimming took off 4 bases at V and 9 bases at J, with 19 bases between the two ends. As DNA, the CDR3 is TGTGCCAGCAGTTCGGGACGAGGGGGGATTGGGCAGTACTTC. This gives the protein CASSSGRGGIGQYF.

The chain couples TRBV29-1 to TRBJ2-5; TRBD2 might be the D (7 bases). Germline CDR1 reads SQVTM; CDR2 reads ANQGSEA. Trimming left V 6 bases short and J 7 bases short, with 24 bases between. The CDR3 has 15 amino acids. CDR3 coding DNA: TGCAGCGTGGGGGCCACGGGGGGCCTAGGGCGGACCCAGTACTTC. Protein: CSVGATGGLGRTQYF.

This clone has just a few counts. The chain couples TRBV5-1 to TRBJ1-2; D possibly corresponds to TRBD1 (5 bases). The CDR3 is 14 amino acids. V dropped 0 bases and J dropped 5 bases, with 11 bases sitting between them. The germline CDR1 and CDR2 sequences are SGHRS and YFSETQ. In DNA form, the CDR3 reads TGCGCCAGCAGCTTGGACGAGGGGTATTATGGCTACACCTTC. Protein sequence: CASSLDEGYYGYTF.

V usage is TRBV25-1 and J usage is TRBJ1-6; 10 bases line up with TRBD1. Germline V CDR1 and CDR2: MGHDK, SYGVNS. The CDR3 runs 16 residues. Losses at the gene ends were 6 bases for V and 4 bases for J; bases not matched to a gene: 6. CDR3 loop: CASRADRGPYNSPLHF. In DNA, the CDR3 is TGTGCCAGCAGGGCCGACAGGGGGCCTTATAATTCACCCCTCCACTTT.

In DNA, the CDR3 is TGTGCCAGCAGCTTAGCGCTGGGGGCAGGGGCCAACGTCCTGACTTTC. Translation gives CASSLALGAGANVLTF. The chain has TRBV11-1 and TRBJ2-6, with D perhaps matching TRBD1 (6 bases). V lost 0 bases and J lost 4, with 10 bases in between. This CDR3 spans 16 amino acids. Germline loops: CDR1 SGHAT, CDR2 FQDESV (reference sequence).

The chain joins TRBV2 to TRBJ2-5; 12 bases are shared with TRBD2. Per germline, CDR1 SNHLY and CDR2 FYNNEI. The ends lost 9 bases at V and 2 bases at J; junction bases unmatched: 7. The CDR3 runs 15 residues. The CDR3 here is CARTAGTSGQETQYF. The CDR3, as DNA: TGTGCCAGAACGGCCGGGACTAGCGGGCAAGAGACCCAGTACTTC.

This clone was detected only once. The CDR3 region is CSVDPRVTDTQYF. CDR3 nucleotides: TGCAGCGTTGATCCCAGGGTCACAGATACGCAGTATTTT. This rearrangement joins TRBV29-1 to TRBJ2-3, with a weak D call TRBD1 (5 bases). V shed 3 bases and J shed 2 bases, with 9 bases lying between them. Germline lookup yields CDR1 SQVTM and CDR2 ANQGSEA. The CDR3 loop spans 13 amino acids.

The V and J genes are TRBV5-6 and TRBJ2-5; 9 bases agree with TRBD2. After removal of 4 bases from V and 2 bases from J, the junction contained 3 bases not matched to a gene. This CDR3 region has 14 residues. CDR1 SGHDT and CDR2 YYEEEE come from the germline V gene. CDR3 sequence reads: CASSSLAGQETQYF. The CDR3 DNA follows: TGTGCCAGCAGCAGTCTAGCGGGGCAAGAGACCCAGTACTTC.

V is TRBV4-1 and J is TRBJ2-5; D is perhaps TRBD2 (6 bases). Trimming took 0 bases from V and 5 from J, leaving 22 bases between them. CDR3 length equals 18 residues. The germline CDR1 and CDR2 sequences are MGHRA and YSYEKL. The CDR3 spells CASSQDGEVTPTRETQYF. The CDR3 nucleotides read TGCGCCAGCAGCCAAGATGGGGAGGTGACACCGACCAGGGAGACCCAGTACTTC.

DNA of the CDR3: TGTGCCAGCAGCCCGAGGGGTCTCAATCTGTTTTTT. This gives the protein CASSPRGLNLFF. The chain recombines TRBV11-2 with TRBJ1-4, with D maybe TRBD1 (5 bases). The ends were cut back, 5 bases at V and 14 bases at J, with 15 bases in the middle. Germline loops: CDR1 SGHAT, CDR2 FQNNGV. The CDR3 runs to 12 residues.

The chain links TRBV7-3 to TRBJ2-2; 11 bases match TRBD2. Looked up from germline, CDR1 is SGHTA and CDR2 is FQGTGA. The CDR3 length is 15 residues. The V segment lost 5 bases and the J segment 8 bases; nucleotides outside the gene matches: 7. CDR3: CASSPRLAGKGELFF. The CDR3 DNA reads TGTGCCAGCAGCCCGAGACTAGCGGGGAAGGGGGAGCTGTTTTTT.

V gene TRBV5-5 combines with J gene TRBJ2-7, with a tentative D call TRBD1 (5 bases). CDR3 length: 13 amino acids. The V end was cut by 2 bases, the J end by 3 bases, with 9 bases between. Germline CDR1 reads SGHKS; CDR2 reads YYEKEE (reference sequence). This chain's CDR3 is CASSFPTVYEQYF. CDR3 nucleotides: TGTGCCAGCAGCTTCCCGACAGTCTACGAGCAGTACTTC. Looking up the rest from reference TRBV5-5 and TRBJ2-7 gives the full variable domain: DAGVTQSPTHLIKTRGQQVTLRCSPISGHKSVSWYQQVLGQGPQFIFQYYEKEERGRGNFPDRFSARQFPNYSSELNVNALLLGDSALYLCASSFPTVYEQYFGPGTRLTVT.

The J gene is TRBJ1-2, the V gene TRBV21-1; no check of the table's D call, TRBD1, against the DNA was made. TRBV21-1 is recorded as a pseudogene. The CDR3 extends over 18 amino acids. The CDR3 nucleotides read TGTGCCAGCAGCAATAAGGCCGCCGGGACAGGAAGGGGCGAGAGCTACACCTTC. Translating it yields CASSNKAAGTGRGESYTF.

This clone appeared a single time. V and J are TRBV23-1 and TRBJ2-7, with 8 positions matching TRBD1. TRBV23-1 is flagged as an ORF with uncertain function. CDR3 length: 13 residues. Trimming took 9 bases from V and 2 from J; bases not matched to a gene: 6. The CDR3 DNA reads TGCGCCAGTGGTGACAGGGGAGCCTACGAGCAGTACTTC. It specifies CASGDRGAYEQYF.

The chain couples TRBV2 to TRBJ1-2, with D maybe TRBD1 (6 bases). Between the trimmed V and J ends, which lost 2 bases and 7 bases, there was a span of 11 bases. Germline V gene data show CDR1 as SNHLY and CDR2 as FYNNEI. The CDR3 runs to 13 residues. Here the CDR3 reads CASSEQGFSGYTF. In DNA form, the CDR3 reads TGTGCCAGCAGTGAACAGGGGTTCAGTGGCTACACCTTC.

This clone was seen a few times. The gene calls are TRBV18 and TRBJ2-7, with a tentative D call TRBD2 (5 bases). Germline V gives CDR1 KGHSH, CDR2 LQKENI. With 2 bases removed from V and 5 bases from J, the gap between germline ends came to 19 bases. The CDR3 has 16 residues. DNA of the CDR3: TGTGCCAGCTCACCATCCCGGGATATTCGGTCCGACGAGCAGTACTTC. Protein product: CASSPSRDIRSDEQYF.